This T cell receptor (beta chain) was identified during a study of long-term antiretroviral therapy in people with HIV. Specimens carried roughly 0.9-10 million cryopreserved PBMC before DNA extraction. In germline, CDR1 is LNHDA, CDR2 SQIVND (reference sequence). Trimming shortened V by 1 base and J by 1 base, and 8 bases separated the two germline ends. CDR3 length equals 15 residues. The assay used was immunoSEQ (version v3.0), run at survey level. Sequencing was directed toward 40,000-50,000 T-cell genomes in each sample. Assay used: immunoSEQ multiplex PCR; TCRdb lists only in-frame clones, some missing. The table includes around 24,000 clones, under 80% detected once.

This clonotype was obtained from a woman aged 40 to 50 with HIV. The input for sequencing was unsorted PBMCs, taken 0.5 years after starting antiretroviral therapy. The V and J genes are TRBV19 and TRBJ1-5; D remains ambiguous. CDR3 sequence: CASSIVATSNQPQHF. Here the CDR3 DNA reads TGTGCCAGTAGTATAGTTGCGACAAGCAATCAGCCCCAGCATTTT.